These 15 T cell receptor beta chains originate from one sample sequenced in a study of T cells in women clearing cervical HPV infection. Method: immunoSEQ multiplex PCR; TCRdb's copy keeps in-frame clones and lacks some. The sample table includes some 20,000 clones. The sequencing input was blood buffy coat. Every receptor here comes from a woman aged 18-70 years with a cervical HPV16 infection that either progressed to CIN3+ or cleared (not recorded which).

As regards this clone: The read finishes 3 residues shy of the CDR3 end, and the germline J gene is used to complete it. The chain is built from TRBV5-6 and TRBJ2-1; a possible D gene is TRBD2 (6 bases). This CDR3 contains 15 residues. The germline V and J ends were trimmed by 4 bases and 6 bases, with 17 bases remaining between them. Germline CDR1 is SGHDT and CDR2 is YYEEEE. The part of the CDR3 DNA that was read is TGTGCCAGCAGCCCGCTCTCAGCGGGTTTCAATGAG. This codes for CASSPLSAGFNE. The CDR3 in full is CASSPLSAGFNEQFF. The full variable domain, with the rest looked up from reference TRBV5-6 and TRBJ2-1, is DAGVTQSPTHLIKTRGQQVTLRCSPKSGHDTVSWYQQALGQGPQFIFQYYEEEERQRGNFPDRFSGHQFPNYSSELNVNALLLGDSALYLCASSPLSAGFNEQFFGPGTRLTVL.

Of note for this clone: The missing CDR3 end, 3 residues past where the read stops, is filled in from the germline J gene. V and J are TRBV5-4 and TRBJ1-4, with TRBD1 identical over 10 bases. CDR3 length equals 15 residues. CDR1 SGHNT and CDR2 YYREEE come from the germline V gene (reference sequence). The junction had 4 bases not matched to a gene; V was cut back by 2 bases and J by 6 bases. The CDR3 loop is CASSLFGQGDEKLFF. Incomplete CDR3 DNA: TGTGCCAGCAGCTTATTCGGACAGGGGGATGAAAAA.

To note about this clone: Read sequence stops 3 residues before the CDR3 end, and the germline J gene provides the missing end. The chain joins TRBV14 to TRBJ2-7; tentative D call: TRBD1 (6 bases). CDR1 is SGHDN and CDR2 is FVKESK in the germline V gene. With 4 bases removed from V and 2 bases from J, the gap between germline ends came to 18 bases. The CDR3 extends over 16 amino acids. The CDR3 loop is CASSPPTTGSTYEQYF. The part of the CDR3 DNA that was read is TGTGCCAGCAGCCCCCCTACGACAGGTTCCACCTACGAG. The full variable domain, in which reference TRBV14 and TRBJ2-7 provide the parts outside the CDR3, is EAGVTQFPSHSVIEKGQTVTLRCDPISGHDNLYWYRRVMGKEIKFLLHFVKESKQDESGMPNNRFLAERTGGTYSTLKVQPAELEDSGVYFCASSPPTTGSTYEQYFGPGTRLTVT.

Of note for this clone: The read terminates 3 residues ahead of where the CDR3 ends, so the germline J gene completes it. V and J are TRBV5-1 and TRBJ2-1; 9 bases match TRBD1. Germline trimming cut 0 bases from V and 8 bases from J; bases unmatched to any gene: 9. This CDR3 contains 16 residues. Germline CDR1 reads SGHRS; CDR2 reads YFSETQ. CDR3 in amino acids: CASSLGSRQGGDEQFF. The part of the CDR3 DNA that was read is TGCGCCAGCAGCTTGGGTTCGAGACAGGGGGGCGATGAG.

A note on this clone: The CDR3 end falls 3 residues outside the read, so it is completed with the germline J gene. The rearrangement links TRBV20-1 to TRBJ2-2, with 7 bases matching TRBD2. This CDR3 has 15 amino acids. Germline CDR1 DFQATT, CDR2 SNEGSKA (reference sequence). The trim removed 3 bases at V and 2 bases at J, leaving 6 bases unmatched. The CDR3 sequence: CSASGREINTGELFF. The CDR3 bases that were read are TGCAGTGCTAGTGGGCGGGAGATAAACACCGGGGAG.

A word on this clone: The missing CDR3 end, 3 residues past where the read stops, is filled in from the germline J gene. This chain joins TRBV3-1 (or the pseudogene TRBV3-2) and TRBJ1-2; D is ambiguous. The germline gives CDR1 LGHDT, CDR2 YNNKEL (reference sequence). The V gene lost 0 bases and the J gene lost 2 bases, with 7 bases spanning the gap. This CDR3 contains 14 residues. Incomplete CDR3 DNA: TGTGCCAGCAGCCAAGATCTACAGAACTATGGC. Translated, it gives CASSQDLQNYG. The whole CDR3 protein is CASSQDLQNYGYTF.

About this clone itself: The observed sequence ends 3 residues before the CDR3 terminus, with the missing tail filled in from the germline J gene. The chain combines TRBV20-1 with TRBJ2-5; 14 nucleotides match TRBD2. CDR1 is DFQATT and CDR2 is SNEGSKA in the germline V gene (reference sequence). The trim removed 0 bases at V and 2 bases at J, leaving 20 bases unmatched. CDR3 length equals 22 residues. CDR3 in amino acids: CSARDSSTLGTSGSAQQETQYF. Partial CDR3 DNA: TGCAGTGCTAGAGATTCGAGCACACTAGGGACTAGCGGGAGTGCTCAGCAAGAGACC.

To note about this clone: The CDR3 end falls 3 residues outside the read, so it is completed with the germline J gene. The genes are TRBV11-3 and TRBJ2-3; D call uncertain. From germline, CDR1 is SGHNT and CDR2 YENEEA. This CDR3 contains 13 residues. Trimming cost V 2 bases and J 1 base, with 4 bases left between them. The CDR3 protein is CASSLQGTDTQYF. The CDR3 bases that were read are TGTGCCAGCAGCTTACAGGGCACAGATACG.

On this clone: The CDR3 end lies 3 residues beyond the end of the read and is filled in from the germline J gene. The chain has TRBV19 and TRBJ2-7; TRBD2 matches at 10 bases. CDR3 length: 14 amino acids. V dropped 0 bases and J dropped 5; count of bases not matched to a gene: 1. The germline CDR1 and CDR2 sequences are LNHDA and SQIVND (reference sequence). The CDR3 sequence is CASSIDSGRDEQYF. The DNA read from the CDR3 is TGTGCCAGTAGTATAGACAGCGGGAGGGACGAG. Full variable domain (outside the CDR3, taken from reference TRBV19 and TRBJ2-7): DGGITQSPKYLFRKEGQNVTLSCEQNLNHDAMYWYRQDPGQGLRLIYYSQIVNDFQKGDIAEGYSVSREKKESFPLTVTSAQKNPTAFYLCASSIDSGRDEQYFGPGTRLTVT.

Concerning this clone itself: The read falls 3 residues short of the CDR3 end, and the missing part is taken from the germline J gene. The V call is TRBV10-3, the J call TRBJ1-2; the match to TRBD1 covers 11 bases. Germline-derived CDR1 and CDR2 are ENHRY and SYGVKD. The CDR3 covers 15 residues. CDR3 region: CAISRDRGGLRGYTF. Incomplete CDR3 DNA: TGTGCCATCAGCCGGGACAGGGGGGGATTGAGGGGC.

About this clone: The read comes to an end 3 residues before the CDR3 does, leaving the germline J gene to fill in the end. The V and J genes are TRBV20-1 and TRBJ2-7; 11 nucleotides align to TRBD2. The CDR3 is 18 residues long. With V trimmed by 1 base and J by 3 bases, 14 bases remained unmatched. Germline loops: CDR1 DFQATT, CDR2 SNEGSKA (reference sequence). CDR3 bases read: TGCAGTGCTAGAGTGTGGCTAGCGGGAGGCCTGACCTACTACGAG. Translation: CSARVWLAGGLTYYE. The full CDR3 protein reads CSARVWLAGGLTYYEQYF.

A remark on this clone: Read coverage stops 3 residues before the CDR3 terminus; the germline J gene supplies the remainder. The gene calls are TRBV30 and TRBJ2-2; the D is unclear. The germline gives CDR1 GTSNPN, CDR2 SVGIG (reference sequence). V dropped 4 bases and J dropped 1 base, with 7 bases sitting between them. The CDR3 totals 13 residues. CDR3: CAWTDKNTGELFF. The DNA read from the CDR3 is TGTGCCTGGACAGACAAGAACACCGGGGAG.

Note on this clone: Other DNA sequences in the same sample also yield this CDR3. CDR3 in amino acids: CASSLGTHNDYTF. The CDR3 DNA, read in part, is TGTGCCAGCAGCTTAGGGACTCACAATGAC. V and J are TRBV7-9 and TRBJ1-2; D remains unclear. The CDR3 end falls 3 residues outside the read, so it is completed with the germline J gene. The CDR3 covers 13 residues. Germline CDR1 reads SEHNR; CDR2 reads FQNEAQ (reference sequence).

Here the CDR3 reads CASSYEGRRNQPQYF. Incomplete CDR3 DNA: TGTGCCAGCAGTTACGAGGGGAGGAGGAATCAGCCG. J is TRBJ2-3 and V is TRBV6-2 or TRBV6-3; a weak D match, TRBD2 (6 bases). The CDR3 extends 3 residues past the end of the read, so its final part is completed from the germline J gene. The germline CDR1 and CDR2 sequences are MNHEY and SVGEGT. The CDR3 is 15 amino acids.

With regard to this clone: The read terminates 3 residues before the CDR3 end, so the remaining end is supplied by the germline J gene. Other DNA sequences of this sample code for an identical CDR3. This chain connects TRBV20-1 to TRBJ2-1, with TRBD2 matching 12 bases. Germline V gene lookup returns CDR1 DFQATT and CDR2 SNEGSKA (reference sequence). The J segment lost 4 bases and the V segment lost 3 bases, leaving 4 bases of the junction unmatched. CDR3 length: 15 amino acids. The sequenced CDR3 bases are TGCAGTGCTAGCGGACTAGCGGGGTCATACAATGAG. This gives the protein CSASGLAGSYNE. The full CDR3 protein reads CSASGLAGSYNEQFF.